This is a list of T cell receptor beta chains from one sample in a study of identical twins. TCRdb itself ran the 5' RACE reads through MiXCR, one entry per CDR3 protein. The table has hundreds of thousands of distinct CDR3 sequences, around 9.7% seen once. This same sample was also part of a study on yellow fever vaccine responses in identical twins.

Sequenced: CD8+ T cells sorted from blood. These receptors were taken from a woman in her late teens or twenties in good health. Each CDR3 is given with its conserved first and last residue. A D gene is named only where the DNA matches it firmly. The size entry is marked missing in some rows and otherwise reads once, few, many or a size class.

V gene	D gene	clone size	J gene	CDR3 DNA	CDR3 protein
TRBV6-1	TRBD1	few	TRBJ2-2	TGTGCCAGCAGTAGCGGACAGGGGGCTCATACCGGGGAGCTGTTTTTT	CASSSGQGAHTGELFF
TRBV7-9	NA	few	TRBJ2-7	TGTGCCAGCAGCTTAGGGTGGTCGTGGAGGACCTACGAGCAGTACTTC	CASSLGWSWRTYEQYF
TRBV6-2/TRBV6-3	NA	few	TRBJ2-5	TGTGCCAGCAGTTACTCTTCGGACTTTAAGAATGACGCTTTTCAAGAGACCCAGTACTTC	CASSYSSDFKNDAFQETQYF
TRBV13	NA	few	TRBJ2-1	TGTGCCAGCAGCTTAGGGGTAGACCGCAACGATGAGCAGTTCTTC	CASSLGVDRNDEQFF
TRBV3-1	TRBD2	few	TRBJ2-2	TGTGCCAGCAGCGAGATTAGGACTAGCGTCACCGGGGAGCTGTTTTTT	CASSEIRTSVTGELFF
TRBV29-1	TRBD2	many	TRBJ2-7	TGCAGCGTTACGGCTAGCGGGCAGTACGAGCAGTACTTC	CSVTASGQYEQYF
TRBV15	NA	few	TRBJ2-1	TGTGCCACCAGCAGAGACCGATTCCGGGAGCAGTTCTTC	CATSRDRFREQFF
TRBV30	NA	few	TRBJ2-7	TGTGCCTGCTCAAGAGAAAACTCCTACGAGCAGTACTTC	CACSRENSYEQYF
TRBV9	NA	many	TRBJ2-2	TGTGCCAGCAGCGTAGCTCGGGTCGGCACCGGGGAGCTGTTTTTT	CASSVARVGTGELFF
TRBV4-1	TRBD2	NA	TRBJ2-3	TGCGCCAGCAGCCAAAGGACTAGCTTAAGCACAGATACGCAGTATTTT	CASSQRTSLSTDTQYF
TRBV7-9	NA	NA	TRBJ2-7	TGTGCCAGCAGCTGGACGCGGGACAGCCCTTACGAGCAGTACTTC	CASSWTRDSPYEQYF
TRBV6-1	NA	NA	TRBJ2-2	TGTGCCAGCGGACAGTTCACGAACACCGGGGAGCTGTTTTTT	CASGQFTNTGELFF
TRBV10-3	NA	many	TRBJ2-3	TGTGCCATCAGTGAAGGGCGCACAGATACGCAGTATTTT	CAISEGRTDTQYF
TRBV14	TRBD1	NA	TRBJ1-2	TGTGCCAGCAGCCATAGTCGCTTAGGACAGGGCAACTATGGCTACACCTTC	CASSHSRLGQGNYGYTF
TRBV6-6	NA	NA	TRBJ2-7	TGTGCCAGCAGTGTCGACCCCTACGAGCAGTACTTC	CASSVDPYEQYF
TRBV27	TRBD1	NA	TRBJ2-7	TGTGCCAGCAGTTTCCCGAACCCTTCCGGGACAGGGCTCTACGAGCAGTACTTC	CASSFPNPSGTGLYEQYF
TRBV7-9	TRBD1	NA	TRBJ2-7	TGTGCCAGCAGCCCCCCGGACAGGAGCAACTACGAGCAGTACTTC	CASSPPDRSNYEQYF
TRBV4-3	TRBD2	many	TRBJ2-5	TGCGCCAGCAGCCAAGAAACCAGCGGGAGACTCGGGGAGACCCAGTACTTC	CASSQETSGRLGETQYF
TRBV5-1	TRBD1	few	TRBJ1-1	TGCGCCAGCAGCTTGGATGGGACAGTTGGCACTGAAGCTTTCTTT	CASSLDGTVGTEAFF
TRBV28	TRBD2	many	TRBJ2-7	TGTGCCAGCAGTCTAATAGCGGGGGGGAAGTACGAGCAGTACTTC	CASSLIAGGKYEQYF
TRBV7-9	TRBD1	NA	TRBJ2-5	TGTGCCAGCAGGTTTACAGGGGAAGAGACCCAGTACTTC	CASRFTGEETQYF
TRBV20-1	TRBD2	NA	TRBJ2-1	TGCAGTGCTAGGGAGCGGGAGGCGCTTGGTTATGAGCAGTTCTTC	CSAREREALGYEQFF
TRBV5-1	NA	many	TRBJ2-3	TGCGCCAGCAGCTTGGATATGGGCGGCGCGGGGATTTCGGATACGCAGTATTTT	CASSLDMGGAGISDTQYF
TRBV5-6	NA	few	TRBJ1-1	TGTGCCAGCAGCTTCCACAGGGCTGAAGCTTTCTTT	CASSFHRAEAFF
TRBV30	TRBD2	NA	TRBJ2-7	TGTGCCTGCGCCATAGCGGGGGGATCCTACGAGCAGTACTTC	CACAIAGGSYEQYF
TRBV10-1	NA	NA	TRBJ2-3	TGCGCCAGCAGTGGTGGTCCAGATACGCAGTATTTT	CASSGGPDTQYF
TRBV7-9	TRBD2	few	TRBJ2-1	TGTGCCAGCAGCTCTTTAGCGGGAGCCAATGAGCAGTTCTTC	CASSSLAGANEQFF
TRBV18	NA	NA	TRBJ2-3	TGTGCCAGCTCACCGGGTTCCACAGATACGCAGTATTTT	CASSPGSTDTQYF
TRBV2	NA	many	TRBJ2-1	TGTGCCAGCAGTGATCGGACATCCCCTGAGCAGTTCTTC	CASSDRTSPEQFF
TRBV29-1	TRBD1	many	TRBJ1-2	TGCAGCGCCGAAGACAGGGGGCAATATGGCTACACCTTC	CSAEDRGQYGYTF
TRBV5-6	NA	many	TRBJ2-2	TGTGCCAGCACGGGGATCACCGGGGAGCTGTTTTTT	CASTGITGELFF
TRBV7-9	TRBD2	many	TRBJ2-7	TGTGCCAGCAGCCCCAGGACTAGCGGAACCTACGAGCAGTACTTC	CASSPRTSGTYEQYF
TRBV11-2	TRBD2	few	TRBJ2-1	TGTGCCAGCAGGCCATGGGGGGGAGCAAATGAGCAGTTCTTC	CASRPWGGANEQFF
TRBV7-8	TRBD1	many	TRBJ2-7	TGTGCCAGCAGCCTGTATCGGGGACAGGGGGCCCACTACGAGCAGTACTTC	CASSLYRGQGAHYEQYF
TRBV7-6	NA	many	TRBJ1-5	TGTGCCAGCAGCTTATATCTCAATCAGCCCCAGCATTTT	CASSLYLNQPQHF
TRBV20-1	NA	many	TRBJ2-7	TGCAGTGCTAGAGTCCTAGCCGGTCCTCCCTACGAGCAGTACTTC	CSARVLAGPPYEQYF
TRBV27	NA	few	TRBJ2-3	TGTGCCAGCACCCAAGGGGGGGGCGGCACAGATACGCAGTATTTT	CASTQGGGGTDTQYF
TRBV6-2/TRBV6-3	NA	NA	TRBJ2-2	TGTGCCAGCAGGGCGGAGGGGAGGACCGGGGAGCTGTTTTTT	CASRAEGRTGELFF
TRBV3-1	TRBD1	few	TRBJ1-2	TGTGCCAGCAGCCAAGACCATTCTGGGACAGATTATGGCTACACCTTC	CASSQDHSGTDYGYTF
TRBV12-3/TRBV12-4	NA	NA	TRBJ2-1	TGTACCTTCTGTTTAGAGGTAGGGGCCGGGGGAGGCTCCTACAATGAGCAGTTCTTC	CTFCLEVGAGGGSYNEQFF
TRBV24-1	TRBD1	NA	TRBJ2-3	TGTGCCACCAGTGCCCCGGACAGGGGGCGCTTATGTAGCACAGATACGCAGTATTTT	CATSAPDRGRLCSTDTQYF
TRBV5-1	NA	many	TRBJ2-3	TGCGCCAGCAGTAGCCCGTCCACAGCAGATACGCAGTATTTT	CASSSPSTADTQYF
TRBV15	TRBD1	many	TRBJ2-7	TGTGCCACCGGGACAGGGCGCGAGCAGTACTTC	CATGTGREQYF
TRBV19	NA	NA	TRBJ2-7	TGTGCCACCGTATTGGCCCGAGGGAATTCCTACGAGCAGTACTTC	CATVLARGNSYEQYF
TRBV11-2	NA	many	TRBJ2-1	TGTGCCAGCAGCTTGGTCAGCTCCTACAATGAGCAGTTCTTC	CASSLVSSYNEQFF
TRBV7-2	NA	many	TRBJ2-3	TGTGCCAGCAGCTTCATGTGGGAGGATACGCAGTATTTT	CASSFMWEDTQYF
TRBV6-1	NA	NA	TRBJ1-6	TGTCCGCAGCTTTGGCCGGGAGACTCCTATAATTCACCCCTCCACTTT	CPQLWPGDSYNSPLHF
TRBV20-1	TRBD2	few	TRBJ2-5	TGCAGTGCTAGAGATATCGGGAGCGGGGGGTTTCAAGAGACCCAGTACTTC	CSARDIGSGGFQETQYF
TRBV20-1	NA	few	TRBJ2-2	TGCAGTGCTAGACAGGGTAGTACCGGGGAGCTGTTTTTT	CSARQGSTGELFF
TRBV29-1	NA	NA	TRBJ2-7	TGCAGCGTTGAATTGTCAGGGTATTACGAGCAGTACTTC	CSVELSGYYEQYF
TRBV6-6	NA	NA	TRBJ2-1	TGTGCCACCTCCGGGGACGGGCAGTTCTTC	CATSGDGQFF
TRBV11-2	NA	NA	TRBJ2-7	TGTGCCAGCAGCTCCCTAACCGGGACCCCACCCCCCTACGAGCAGTACTTC	CASSSLTGTPPPYEQYF
TRBV14	TRBD1	few	TRBJ2-7	TGTGCCAGCAGCCATTCAGCCGGGACAGGGGGTCTCTACGAGCAGTACTTC	CASSHSAGTGGLYEQYF
TRBV4-1	NA	many	TRBJ1-2	TGCGCCAGCAGCCAAGACAGGGACGGCTATGGCTACACCTTC	CASSQDRDGYGYTF
TRBV7-6	NA	NA	TRBJ2-3	TGTGCCAGCAGCACCTCAGATACGCAGTATTTT	CASSTSDTQYF
TRBV4-3	NA	many	TRBJ2-1	TGCGCCAGCAGCCAAAGTGTATCCGTCCCTCTCAATGAGCAGTTCTTC	CASSQSVSVPLNEQFF
TRBV6-1	TRBD1	many	TRBJ2-1	TGTGCCAGCAGTGACGCAGGGGGCGCAGGCAATGAGCAGTTCTTC	CASSDAGGAGNEQFF